These T cell receptor beta chains were read from a single sample in a study of blood T cells in healthy people across ages. Each CDR3 protein gets one entry after TCRdb re-called the 5' RACE reads with MiXCR. There are 1.5 million to 2 million distinct CDR3 sequences in the sample; 28% occur only once, and about 7.7% lies in the top ten. Input material: blood. These receptors came from a woman aged 25 to 39 in good health. CDR3s include the opening cysteine and the closing phenylalanine or tryptophan. D genes are given only for firm matches. The size entry is marked missing in some rows and otherwise reads once, few, many or a size class.

d_call clone_size j_call v_call cdr3_aa cdr3_nt
NA few TRBJ2-7 TRBV7-2 CASSSEVTYEQYF TGTGCCAGCAGCTCAGAGGTGACCTACGAGCAGTACTTC
TRBD1 few TRBJ1-2 TRBV3-1 CASSQADRGNYGYTF TGTGCCAGCAGCCAAGCAGACAGGGGAAACTATGGCTACACCTTC
TRBD1 many TRBJ2-7 TRBV12-3/TRBV12-4 CASTLGGQAVEQYF TGTGCCAGCACCCTGGGGGGACAGGCTGTTGAGCAGTACTTC
NA NA TRBJ1-6 TRBV5-1 CASRGRAANSPLHF TGCGCCAGCAGGGGCCGAGCAGCAAATTCACCCCTCCACTTT
NA many TRBJ2-1 TRBV5-1 CASSLEGSPHEQFF TGCGCCAGCAGCTTGGAAGGTAGCCCACACGAGCAGTTCTTC
NA few TRBJ2-4 TRBV5-6 CASSLGTGRGNIQYF TGTGCCAGCAGCTTGGGAACAGGGAGGGGAAACATTCAGTACTTC
NA few TRBJ2-3 TRBV2 CASSPDGGATDAQYF TGTGCCAGCAGTCCCGACGGTGGGGCCACAGATGCGCAGTATTTT
TRBD2 NA TRBJ2-7 TRBV7-9 CASSERSSGSYEQYF TGTGCCAGCAGCGAGAGATCTAGCGGTTCCTACGAGCAGTACTTC
TRBD2 few TRBJ2-1 TRBV18 CASSPRGTRNEQFF TGTGCCAGCTCACCACGGGGGACTAGAAATGAGCAGTTCTTC
NA NA TRBJ2-7 TRBV19 CASRVNMAHEQYF TGTGCAAGTAGGGTAAACATGGCCCACGAGCAGTACTTC
NA few TRBJ2-1 TRBV7-2 CASRTHNEQFF TGTGCCAGCAGAACCCACAATGAGCAGTTCTTC
NA NA TRBJ2-3 TRBV20-1 CSPKGGSTDTQYF TGCAGTCCAAAGGGTGGAAGCACAGATACGCAGTATTTT
TRBD1 NA TRBJ1-2 TRBV7-9 CASSLEGRQGAKGYTF TGTGCCAGCAGCTTAGAGGGTCGACAGGGGGCGAAGGGCTACACCTTC
NA few TRBJ2-1 TRBV3-1 CASSRAGGRHNEQFF TGTGCCAGCAGCCGGGCCGGGGGGCGACACAATGAGCAGTTCTTC
NA many TRBJ2-1 TRBV7-2 CASSLGRGRSNEQFF TGTGCCAGCAGCTTAGGAAGGGGCAGATCCAATGAGCAGTTCTTC
TRBD2 few TRBJ2-1 TRBV20-1 CSALLAGGTESYNEQFF TGCAGTGCTCTACTAGCGGGAGGGACGGAATCCTACAATGAGCAGTTCTTC
TRBD2 NA TRBJ2-1 TRBV13 CASSLYGLAGDNEQFF TGTGCCAGCAGCCTATACGGACTAGCGGGAGACAATGAGCAGTTCTTC
TRBD2 many TRBJ2-1 TRBV20-1 CSLISRGSSYNEQFF TGCAGTCTAATCTCGCGGGGGAGCTCCTACAATGAGCAGTTCTTC
NA NA TRBJ2-7 TRBV4-1 CASSQETGPSYEQYF TGCGCCAGCAGCCAAGAGACAGGTCCCTCCTACGAGCAGTACTTC
TRBD2 NA TRBJ2-3 TRBV2 CASSETPPGIAGGADTQYF TGTGCCAGCAGTGAAACCCCCCCCGGAATAGCGGGGGGTGCAGATACGCAGTATTTT
NA NA TRBJ1-4 TRBV28 CASSITGPGSNEKLFF TGTGCCAGCAGTATAACAGGTCCCGGTTCTAATGAAAAACTGTTTTTT
NA NA TRBJ2-3 TRBV20-1 CSARDLSTQYF TGCAGTGCTAGAGATCTAAGTACGCAGTATTTT
TRBD1 NA TRBJ1-2 TRBV15 CATGREGGAYGYTF TGTGCCACCGGCAGAGAAGGGGGCGCCTATGGCTACACCTTC
NA NA TRBJ2-3 TRBV7-2 CASILYIGTLSTDTQYF TGTGCCAGCATCCTATACATAGGGACGCTAAGCACAGATACGCAGTATTTT
NA few TRBJ1-2 TRBV5-1 CASRIGSGYGYTF TGCGCCAGCAGAATTGGGTCAGGGTATGGCTACACCTTC
TRBD2 NA TRBJ2-5 TRBV29-1 CSVSIAGGPGNEQYF TGCAGCGTTTCAATCGCGGGGGGGCCCGGCAATGAGCAGTACTTC
TRBD2 NA TRBJ2-3 TRBV11-1 CASSKEASGGADTQYF TGTGCCAGCAGCAAGGAGGCTAGCGGGGGGGCGGATACGCAGTATTTT
TRBD2 NA TRBJ2-5 TRBV28 CASSLLAGGAPKTQYF TGTGCCAGCAGTTTATTAGCGGGGGGTGCCCCAAAGACCCAGTACTTC
NA NA TRBJ1-3 TRBV7-6 CASSRYAGRMGGNTIYF TGTGCCAGCAGCCGATACGCCGGAAGGATGGGTGGAAACACCATATATTTT
NA NA TRBJ2-3 TRBV7-9 CASSRDSPGTRQYF TGTGCCAGCAGCCGCGATTCTCCGGGCACTAGGCAGTATTTT
TRBD1 few TRBJ2-3 TRBV7-9 CASSRWTGGGTDTQYF TGTGCCAGCAGCCGTTGGACAGGGGGGGGCACAGATACGCAGTATTTT
TRBD1 many TRBJ2-7 TRBV15 CATSRDRSYEQYF TGTGCCACCAGCAGGGACAGGTCCTACGAGCAGTACTTC
TRBD1 NA TRBJ1-2 TRBV30 CAWSSGTGHYGYTF TGTGCCTGGAGTTCCGGGACAGGGCACTATGGCTACACCTTC
NA few TRBJ2-3 TRBV6-6 CASGGTSGTDTQYF TGTGCCAGCGGTGGGACGTCGGGCACGGATACGCAGTATTTT
TRBD2 few TRBJ2-3 TRBV20-1 CSASGTLPGGLLTDTQYF TGCAGTGCTAGTGGGACGTTACCGGGGGGGCTTCTTACAGATACGCAGTATTTT
TRBD1 few TRBJ1-2 TRBV6-5 CASSQGADDTIYGYTF TGTGCCAGCAGTCAGGGGGCGGACGACACCATTTATGGCTACACCTTC
NA many TRBJ2-1 TRBV12-3/TRBV12-4 CASSSPYEQFF TGTGCCAGCAGCAGTCCCTATGAGCAGTTCTTC
NA few TRBJ1-5 TRBV6-1 CASSDGSQPQHF TGTGCCAGCAGTGACGGGAGTCAGCCCCAGCATTTT
TRBD2 once TRBJ2-3 TRBV7-9 CASEREPTDTQYF TGTGCCAGCGAGCGGGAGCCCACAGATACGCAGTATTTT
TRBD1 NA TRBJ2-1 TRBV7-9 CASSYRDRGYNEQFF TGTGCCAGCAGCTATCGGGACAGGGGTTACAATGAGCAGTTCTTC
NA NA TRBJ1-1 TRBV30 CASPMTGRSEAFF TGTGCCTCCCCCATGACAGGACGGAGTGAAGCTTTCTTT
NA NA TRBJ2-1 TRBV7-6 CASSPRLDEQFF TGTGCCAGCAGCCCCCGGCTAGATGAGCAGTTCTTC
NA NA TRBJ1-1 TRBV5-6 CASSLRWVNTEAFF TGTGCCAGCAGCCTACGATGGGTAAACACTGAAGCTTTCTTT
NA NA TRBJ2-7 TRBV6-6 CASSSPDGSEQYF TGTGCCAGCAGTTCCCCGGACGGCAGCGAGCAGTACTTC
TRBD1 NA TRBJ1-4 TRBV25-1 CASSPWRTGVRTNEKLFF TGTGCCAGCAGTCCCTGGAGGACAGGGGTACGCACTAATGAAAAACTGTTTTTT
NA NA TRBJ1-2 TRBV6-6 CASSYGGRGMVGYTF TGTGCCAGCAGTTACGGCGGCAGGGGAATGGTTGGCTACACCTTC
TRBD1 NA TRBJ2-5 TRBV12-3/TRBV12-4 CASSFPGQVQYF TGTGCCAGCAGTTTCCCGGGACAGGTACAGTACTTC